Detailed here is one T cell receptor (beta chain). This sample is drawn from a study of technical replicates of blood from a handful of donors. Generated by immunoSEQ multiplex PCR, the TCRdb table keeps only in-frame clones and is missing some. This sample has roughly 80,000 clones, with 96% found just once. This CDR3 spans 15 amino acids. Trimming cost V 4 bases and J 0 bases; bases outside gene matches: 7. CDR1 and CDR2 (germline): SGDLS, YYNGEE. The sample was T cells isolated from PBMCs. The TCR originated in a human donor in good health. The genes are TRBV9 and TRBJ2-7; TRBD1 agrees at 7 bases. This chain's CDR3 is CASSKDRSSSYEQYF. In DNA, the CDR3 is TGTGCCAGCAGCAAGGACAGGTCAAGCTCCTACGAGCAGTACTTC.